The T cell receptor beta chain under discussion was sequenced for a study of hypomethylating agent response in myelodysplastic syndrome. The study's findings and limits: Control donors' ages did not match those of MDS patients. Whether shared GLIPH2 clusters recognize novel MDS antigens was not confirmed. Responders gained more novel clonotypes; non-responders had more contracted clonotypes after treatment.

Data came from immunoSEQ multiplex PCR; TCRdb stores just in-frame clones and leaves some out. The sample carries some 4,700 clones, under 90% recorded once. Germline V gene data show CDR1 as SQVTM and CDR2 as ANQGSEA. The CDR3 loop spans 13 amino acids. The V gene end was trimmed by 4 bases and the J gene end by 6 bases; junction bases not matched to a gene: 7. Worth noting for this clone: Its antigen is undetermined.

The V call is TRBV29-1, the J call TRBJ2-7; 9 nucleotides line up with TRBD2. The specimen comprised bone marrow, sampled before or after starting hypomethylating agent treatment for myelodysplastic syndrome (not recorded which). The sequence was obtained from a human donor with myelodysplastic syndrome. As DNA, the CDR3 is TGCAGCGTTGTGATAGCGGGAGAAGCCGAGCAGTACTTC. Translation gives CSVVIAGEAEQYF.